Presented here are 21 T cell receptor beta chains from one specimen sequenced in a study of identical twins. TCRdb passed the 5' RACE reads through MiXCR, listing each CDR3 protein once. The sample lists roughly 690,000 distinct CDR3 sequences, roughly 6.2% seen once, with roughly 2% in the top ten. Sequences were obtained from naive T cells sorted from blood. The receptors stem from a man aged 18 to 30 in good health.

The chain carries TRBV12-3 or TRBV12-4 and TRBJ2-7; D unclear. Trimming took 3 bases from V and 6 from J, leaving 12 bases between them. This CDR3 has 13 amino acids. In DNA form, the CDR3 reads TGTGCCAGCAGTTTCGCGATTTTCCTCGAGCAGTACTTC. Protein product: CASSFAIFLEQYF.

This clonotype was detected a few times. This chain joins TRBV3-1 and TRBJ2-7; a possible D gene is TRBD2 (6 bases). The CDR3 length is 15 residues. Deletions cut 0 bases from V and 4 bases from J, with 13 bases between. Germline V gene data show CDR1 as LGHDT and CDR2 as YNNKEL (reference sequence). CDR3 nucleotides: TGTGCCAGCAGCCAAGATTCGGGGACTTCATACGAGCAGTACTTC. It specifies CASSQDSGTSYEQYF.

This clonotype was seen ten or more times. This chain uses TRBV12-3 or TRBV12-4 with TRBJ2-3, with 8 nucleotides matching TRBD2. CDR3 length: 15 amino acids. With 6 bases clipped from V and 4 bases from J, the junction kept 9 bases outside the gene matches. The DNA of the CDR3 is TGTGCCAGCAGCTCGGGAGGGCCGGGAGCAGATACGCAGTATTTT. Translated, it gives CASSSGGPGADTQYF.

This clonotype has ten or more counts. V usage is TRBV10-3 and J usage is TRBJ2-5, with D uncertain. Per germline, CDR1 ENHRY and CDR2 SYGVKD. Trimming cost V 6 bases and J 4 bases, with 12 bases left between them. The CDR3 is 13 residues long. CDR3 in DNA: TGTGCCATCAGCTCGTCAGAGGTAGAGACCCAGTACTTC. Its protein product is CAISSSEVETQYF.

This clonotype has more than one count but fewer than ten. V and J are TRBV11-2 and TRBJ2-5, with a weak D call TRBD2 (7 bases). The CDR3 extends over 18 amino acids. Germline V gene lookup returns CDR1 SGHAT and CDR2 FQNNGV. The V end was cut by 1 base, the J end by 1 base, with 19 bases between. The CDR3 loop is CASSLVSGGGGVQETQYF. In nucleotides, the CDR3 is TGTGCCAGCAGCTTAGTTTCGGGGGGCGGTGGTGTCCAAGAGACCCAGTACTTC.

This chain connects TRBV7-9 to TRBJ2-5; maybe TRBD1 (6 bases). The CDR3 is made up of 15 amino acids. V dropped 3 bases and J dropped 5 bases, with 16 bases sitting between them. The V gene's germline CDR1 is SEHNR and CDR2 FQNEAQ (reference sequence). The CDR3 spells CASSLLLDSSETQYF. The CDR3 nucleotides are TGTGCCAGCAGCTTGCTTTTGGACAGCTCCGAGACCCAGTACTTC.

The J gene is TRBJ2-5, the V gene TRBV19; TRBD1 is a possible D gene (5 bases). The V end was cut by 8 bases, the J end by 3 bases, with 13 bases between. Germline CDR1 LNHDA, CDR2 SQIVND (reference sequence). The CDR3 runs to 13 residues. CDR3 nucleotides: TGTGCCAGTCGAAGACAGCAAAAAGAGACCCAGTACTTC. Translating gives CASRRQQKETQYF.

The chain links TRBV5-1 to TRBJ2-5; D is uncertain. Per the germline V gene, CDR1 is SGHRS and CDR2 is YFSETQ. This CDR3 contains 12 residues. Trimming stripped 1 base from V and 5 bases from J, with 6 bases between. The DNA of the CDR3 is TGCGCCAGCAGCTTGACTATGGAGACCCAGTACTTC. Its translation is CASSLTMETQYF.

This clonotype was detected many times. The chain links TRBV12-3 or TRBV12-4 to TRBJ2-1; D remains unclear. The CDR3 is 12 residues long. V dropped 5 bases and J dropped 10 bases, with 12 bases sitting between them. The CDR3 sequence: CASSIRIAEQFF. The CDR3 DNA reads TGTGCCAGCAGTATCCGAATAGCCGAGCAGTTCTTC.

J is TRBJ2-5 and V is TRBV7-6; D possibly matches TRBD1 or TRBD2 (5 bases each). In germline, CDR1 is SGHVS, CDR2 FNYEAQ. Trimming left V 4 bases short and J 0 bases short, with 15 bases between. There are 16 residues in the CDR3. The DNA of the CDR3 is TGTGCCAGCAGCTACCAAGGTCGGGGCTACCAAGAGACCCAGTACTTC. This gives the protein CASSYQGRGYQETQYF.

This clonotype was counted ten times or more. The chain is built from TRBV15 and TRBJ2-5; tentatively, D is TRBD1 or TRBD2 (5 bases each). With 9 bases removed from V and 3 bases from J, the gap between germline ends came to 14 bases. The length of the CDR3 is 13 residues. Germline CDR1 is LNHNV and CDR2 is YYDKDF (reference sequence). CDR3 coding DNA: TGTGCCACAAAGGGGTGGCGGGAAGAGACCCAGTACTTC. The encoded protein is CATKGWREETQYF.

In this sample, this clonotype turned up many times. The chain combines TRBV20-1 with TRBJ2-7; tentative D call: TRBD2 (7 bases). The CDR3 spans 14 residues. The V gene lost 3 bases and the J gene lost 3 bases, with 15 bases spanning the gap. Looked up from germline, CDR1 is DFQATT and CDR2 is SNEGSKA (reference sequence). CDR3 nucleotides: TGCAGTGCTAGGGGAGGGGGTAGGGGCTACGAGCAGTACTTC. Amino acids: CSARGGGRGYEQYF.

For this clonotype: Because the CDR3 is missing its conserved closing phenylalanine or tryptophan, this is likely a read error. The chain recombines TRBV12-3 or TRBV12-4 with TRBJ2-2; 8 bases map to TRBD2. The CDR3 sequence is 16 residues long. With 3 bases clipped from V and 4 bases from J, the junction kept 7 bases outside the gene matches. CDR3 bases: TGTGCCAGCAGTTTCGGGGGGGGCGCGGGCACCGGGGAGCTGTTTATT. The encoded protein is CASSFGGGAGTGELFI.

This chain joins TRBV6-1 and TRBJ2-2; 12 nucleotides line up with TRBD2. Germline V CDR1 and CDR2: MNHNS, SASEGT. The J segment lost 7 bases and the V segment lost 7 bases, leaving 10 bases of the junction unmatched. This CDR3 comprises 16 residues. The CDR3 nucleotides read TGTGCCAGCACTCAGGGGACTAGCGGGTTTGGCGGGGAGCTGTTTTTT. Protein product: CASTQGTSGFGGELFF.

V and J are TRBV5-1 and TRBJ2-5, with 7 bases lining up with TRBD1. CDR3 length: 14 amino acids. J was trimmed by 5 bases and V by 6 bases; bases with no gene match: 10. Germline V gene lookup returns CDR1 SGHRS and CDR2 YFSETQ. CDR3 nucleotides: TGCGCCAGCAACGGATTAGGGGGCTTGGAGACCCAGTACTTC. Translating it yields CASNGLGGLETQYF.

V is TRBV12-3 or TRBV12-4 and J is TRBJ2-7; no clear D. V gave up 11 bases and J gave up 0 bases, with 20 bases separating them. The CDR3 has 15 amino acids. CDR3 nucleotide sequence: TGTGCCCCCTTGTCGGAGTGGCGGAACTCCTACGAGCAGTACGTC. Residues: CAPLSEWRNSYEQYV.

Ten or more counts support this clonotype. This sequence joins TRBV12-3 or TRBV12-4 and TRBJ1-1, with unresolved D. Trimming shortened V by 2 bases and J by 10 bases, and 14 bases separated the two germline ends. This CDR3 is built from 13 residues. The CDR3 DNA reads TGTGCCAGCAGTTTACAGGAGTGGGAGAGAGCTTTCTTT. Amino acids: CASSLQEWERAFF.

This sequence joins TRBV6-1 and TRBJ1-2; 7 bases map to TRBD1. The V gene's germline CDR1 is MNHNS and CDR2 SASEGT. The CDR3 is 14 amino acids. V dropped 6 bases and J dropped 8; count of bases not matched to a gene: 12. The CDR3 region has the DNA TGTGCCAGCAGGTCCATGACAGGGACTACGGGCTACACCTTC. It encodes CASRSMTGTTGYTF.

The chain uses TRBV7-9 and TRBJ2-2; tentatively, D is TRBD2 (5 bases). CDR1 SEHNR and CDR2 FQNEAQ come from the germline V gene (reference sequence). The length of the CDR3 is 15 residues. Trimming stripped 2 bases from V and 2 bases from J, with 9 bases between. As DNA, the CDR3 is TGTGCCAGCAGCTTAATTACTAGAAACACCGGGGAGCTGTTTTTT. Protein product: CASSLITRNTGELFF.

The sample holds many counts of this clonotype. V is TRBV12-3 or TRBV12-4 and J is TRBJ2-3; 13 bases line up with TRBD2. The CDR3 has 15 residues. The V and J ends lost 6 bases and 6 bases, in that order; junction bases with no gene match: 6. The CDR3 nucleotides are TGTGCCAGCAGGGTACTAGCGGGAGGGCCCGATACGCAGTATTTT. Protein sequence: CASRVLAGGPDTQYF.

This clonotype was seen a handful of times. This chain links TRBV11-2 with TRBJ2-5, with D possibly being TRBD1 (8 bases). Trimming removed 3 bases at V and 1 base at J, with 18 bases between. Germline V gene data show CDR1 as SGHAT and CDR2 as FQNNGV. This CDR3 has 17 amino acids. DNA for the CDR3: TGTGCCAGCAGCTTCACAGGGGGGGACCCACCCCAAGAGACCCAGTACTTC. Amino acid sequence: CASSFTGGDPPQETQYF.